The clone carrying this T cell receptor beta chain showed up just once. Its specificity is not known. TCRbeta libraries were built with three rounds of nested PCR, modified from ARM-PCR. In TCRdb, the multiplex PCR reads were re-called with MiXCR into one record per CDR3 protein. The sample lists 35,000 to 50,000 distinct CDR3 sequences, 60% occurring once. The data belong to a study of tumor and adjacent non-tumor tissue in lung cancer. Study as a whole: The cohort had about a dozen adenocarcinoma, a couple of squamous cell and 1 small cell patients. Regarding the study as a whole: Higher tumor TCR diversity was associated with shorter survival. TCR diversity was significantly greater in tumor than normal lung tissue.

V gave up 3 bases and J gave up 12 bases, with 21 bases separating them. This CDR3 spans 14 amino acids. From germline, CDR1 is DFQATT and CDR2 SNEGSKA (reference sequence). The template was RNA from unsorted bulk tissue. Distant lung tissue was collected more than 3 cm away from the tumor edge. Newly diagnosed lung cancer patients had thoracic surgery in China, August–late 2014, without prior chemotherapy. J is TRBJ2-1 and V is TRBV20-1; D is perhaps TRBD1 or TRBD2 (5 bases each). The sequenced sample consisted of distant non-tumor lung tissue. The TCR was taken from a man over 45 with non-small cell lung cancer. The CDR3 reads CSARARFWDHVQFF. Written as DNA, the CDR3 is TGCAGTGCTAGGGCTCGGTTTTGGGACCATGTGCAGTTCTTC.